Detailed here is one T cell receptor (beta chain). What it binds is unknown. This sample was taken from a study of cytomegalovirus exposure and HLA in healthy donors. Study conclusions and caveats: It was taken for granted in presence/absence analyses that sequencing depth across donors was roughly uniform. Further analysis was carried out later, and it showed several of the most significant clusters appearing linked to common viral pathogens.

The PCR made use of 60 Vbeta and 13 Jbeta primers. Using immunoSEQ multiplex PCR, the repertoire was profiled, and TCRdb retains in-frame clones only, with some absent. The sample holds fewer than 200,000 clones, approximately 72% seen once. Germline CDR1 reads SGDLS; CDR2 reads YYNGEE. The V and J ends lost 7 bases and 8 bases respectively, with 18 bases between them. The CDR3 runs 14 residues. The sample comprised PBMCs. The sequence was collected from a female donor in good health and CMV-seronegative. This chain joins TRBV9 and TRBJ1-4; a possible D gene is TRBD1 (6 bases). The CDR3: CASSGGPPREKLFF. The CDR3 coding sequence is TGTGCCAGCTCGGGGGGGCCGCCCAGGGAAAAACTGTTTTTT.